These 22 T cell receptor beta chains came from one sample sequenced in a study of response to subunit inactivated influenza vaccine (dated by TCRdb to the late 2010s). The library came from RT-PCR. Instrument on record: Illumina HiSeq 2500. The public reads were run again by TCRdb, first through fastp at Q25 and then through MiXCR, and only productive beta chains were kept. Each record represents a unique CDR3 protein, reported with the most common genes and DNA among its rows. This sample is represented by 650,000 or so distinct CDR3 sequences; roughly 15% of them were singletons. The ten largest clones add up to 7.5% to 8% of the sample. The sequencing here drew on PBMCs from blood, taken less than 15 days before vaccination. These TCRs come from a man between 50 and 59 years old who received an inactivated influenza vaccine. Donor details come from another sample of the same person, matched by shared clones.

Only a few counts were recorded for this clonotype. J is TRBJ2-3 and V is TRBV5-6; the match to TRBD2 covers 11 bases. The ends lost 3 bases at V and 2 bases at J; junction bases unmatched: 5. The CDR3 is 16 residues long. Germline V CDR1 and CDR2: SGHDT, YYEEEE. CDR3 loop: CASSSIAGGNTDTQYF. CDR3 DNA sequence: TGTGCCAGCAGCTCTATAGCGGGGGGGAACACAGATACGCAGTATTTT.

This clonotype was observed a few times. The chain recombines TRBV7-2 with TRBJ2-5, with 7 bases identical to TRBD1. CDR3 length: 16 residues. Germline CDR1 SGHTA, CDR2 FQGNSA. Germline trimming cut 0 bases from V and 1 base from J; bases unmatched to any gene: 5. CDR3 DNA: TGTGCCAGCAGCTTAGCCGCCGGACAGGTCCAAGAGACCCAGTACTTC. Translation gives CASSLAAGQVQETQYF.

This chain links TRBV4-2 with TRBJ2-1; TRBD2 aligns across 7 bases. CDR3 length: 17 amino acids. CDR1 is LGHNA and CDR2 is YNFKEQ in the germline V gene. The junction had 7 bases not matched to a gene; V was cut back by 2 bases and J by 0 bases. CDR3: CASSQTGTTSSYNEQFF. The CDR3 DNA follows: TGTGCCAGCAGCCAAACCGGGACTACGAGCTCCTACAATGAGCAGTTCTTC.

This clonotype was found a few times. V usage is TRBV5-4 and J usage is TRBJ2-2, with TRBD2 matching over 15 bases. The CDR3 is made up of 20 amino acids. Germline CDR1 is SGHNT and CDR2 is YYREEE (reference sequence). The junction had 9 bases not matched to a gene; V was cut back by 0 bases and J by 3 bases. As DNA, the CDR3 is TGTGCCAGCAGCTTGGGGACTAGCGGGAGGGTCCGAGTCCACACCGGGGAGCTGTTTTTT. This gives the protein CASSLGTSGRVRVHTGELFF.

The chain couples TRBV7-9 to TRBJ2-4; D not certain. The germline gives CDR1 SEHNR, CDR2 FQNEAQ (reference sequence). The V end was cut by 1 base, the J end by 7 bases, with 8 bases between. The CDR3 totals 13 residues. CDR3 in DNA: TGTGCCAGCAGCTTAGTTGGGTGGAACATTCAGTACTTC. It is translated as CASSLVGWNIQYF.

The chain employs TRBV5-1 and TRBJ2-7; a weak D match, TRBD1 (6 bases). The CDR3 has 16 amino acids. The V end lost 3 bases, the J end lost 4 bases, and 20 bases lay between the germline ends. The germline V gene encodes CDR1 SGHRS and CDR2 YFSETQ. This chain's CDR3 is CASSSLGQGLGYEQYF. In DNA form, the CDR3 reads TGCGCCAGCAGCTCCCTCGGCCAGGGGTTAGGATACGAGCAGTACTTC. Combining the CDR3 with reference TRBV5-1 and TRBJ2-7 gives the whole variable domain KAGVTQTPRYLIKTRGQQVTLSCSPISGHRSVSWYQQTPGQGLQFLFEYFSETQRNKGNFPGRFSGRQFSNSRSEMNVSTLELGDSALYLCASSSLGQGLGYEQYFGPGTRLTVT.

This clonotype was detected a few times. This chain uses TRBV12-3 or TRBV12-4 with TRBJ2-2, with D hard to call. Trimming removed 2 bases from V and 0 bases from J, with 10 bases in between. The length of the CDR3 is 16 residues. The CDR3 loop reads CASSLRRSPNTGELFF. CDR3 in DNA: TGTGCCAGCAGTTTAAGGCGGAGCCCGAACACCGGGGAGCTGTTTTTT.

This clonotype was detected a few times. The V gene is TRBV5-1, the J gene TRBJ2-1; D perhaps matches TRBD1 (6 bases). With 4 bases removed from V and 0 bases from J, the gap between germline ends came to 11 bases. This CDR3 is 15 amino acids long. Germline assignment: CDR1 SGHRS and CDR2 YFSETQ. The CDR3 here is CASSVDRSSYNEQFF. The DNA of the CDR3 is TGCGCCAGCAGCGTTGACAGGAGCTCCTACAATGAGCAGTTCTTC.

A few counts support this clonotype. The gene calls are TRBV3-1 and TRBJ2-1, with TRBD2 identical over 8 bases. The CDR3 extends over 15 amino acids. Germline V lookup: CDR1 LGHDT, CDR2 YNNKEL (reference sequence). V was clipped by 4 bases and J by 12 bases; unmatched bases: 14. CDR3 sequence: CASSPNRGRLGRQFF. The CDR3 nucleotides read TGTGCCAGCAGCCCCAATCGCGGGAGGCTGGGTAGGCAGTTCTTC.

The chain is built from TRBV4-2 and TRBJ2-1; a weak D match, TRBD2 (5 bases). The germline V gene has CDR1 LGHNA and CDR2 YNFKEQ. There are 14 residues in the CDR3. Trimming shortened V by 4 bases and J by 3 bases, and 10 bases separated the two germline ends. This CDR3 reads CASSRGEDYNEQFF. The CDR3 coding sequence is TGTGCCAGCAGCCGGGGAGAAGACTACAATGAGCAGTTCTTC.

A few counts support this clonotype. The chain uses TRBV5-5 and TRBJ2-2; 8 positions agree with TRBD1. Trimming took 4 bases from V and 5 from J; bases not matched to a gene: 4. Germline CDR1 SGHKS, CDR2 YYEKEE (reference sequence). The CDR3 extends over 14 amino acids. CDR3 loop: CASSDRGSTGELFF. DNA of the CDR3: TGTGCCAGCAGCGACAGGGGATCTACCGGGGAGCTGTTTTTT.

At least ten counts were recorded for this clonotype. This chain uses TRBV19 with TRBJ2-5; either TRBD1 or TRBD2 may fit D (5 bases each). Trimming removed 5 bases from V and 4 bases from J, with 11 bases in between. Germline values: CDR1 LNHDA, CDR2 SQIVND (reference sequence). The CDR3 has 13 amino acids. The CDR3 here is CASSLSGRETQYF. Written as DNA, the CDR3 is TGTGCCAGTAGTCTGTCAGGGAGAGAGACCCAGTACTTC.

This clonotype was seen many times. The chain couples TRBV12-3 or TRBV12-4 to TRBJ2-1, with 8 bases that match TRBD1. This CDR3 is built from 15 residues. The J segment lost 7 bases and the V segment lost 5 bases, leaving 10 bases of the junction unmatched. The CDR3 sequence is CASSPPDRVHNEQFF. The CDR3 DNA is TGTGCCAGCAGTCCCCCGGACAGGGTACATAATGAGCAGTTCTTC.

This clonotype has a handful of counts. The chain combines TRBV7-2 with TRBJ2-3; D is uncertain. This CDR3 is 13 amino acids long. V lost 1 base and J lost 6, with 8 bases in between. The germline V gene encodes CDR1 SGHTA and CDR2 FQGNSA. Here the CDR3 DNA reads TGTGCCAGCAGCTTAGAAAGGTGGGATACGCAGTATTTT. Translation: CASSLERWDTQYF. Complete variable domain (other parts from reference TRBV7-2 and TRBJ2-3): GAGVSQSPSNKVTEKGKDVELRCDPISGHTALYWYRQSLGQGLEFLIYFQGNSAPDKSGLPSDRFSAERTGGSVSTLTIQRTQQEDSAVYLCASSLERWDTQYFGPGTRLTVL.

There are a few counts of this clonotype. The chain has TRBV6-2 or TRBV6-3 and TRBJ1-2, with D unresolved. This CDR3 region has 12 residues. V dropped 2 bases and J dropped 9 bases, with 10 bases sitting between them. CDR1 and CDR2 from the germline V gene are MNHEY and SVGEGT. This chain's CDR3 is CASSYPYGSYTF. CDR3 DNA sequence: TGTGCCAGCAGTTACCCGTACGGCAGCTACACCTTC.

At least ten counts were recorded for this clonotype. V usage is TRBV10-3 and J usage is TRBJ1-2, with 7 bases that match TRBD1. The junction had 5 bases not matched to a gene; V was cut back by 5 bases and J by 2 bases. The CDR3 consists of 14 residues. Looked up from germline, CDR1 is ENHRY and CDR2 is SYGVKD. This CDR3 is CAISSGTANYGYTF. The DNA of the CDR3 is TGTGCCATCAGTTCCGGGACAGCCAACTATGGCTACACCTTC.

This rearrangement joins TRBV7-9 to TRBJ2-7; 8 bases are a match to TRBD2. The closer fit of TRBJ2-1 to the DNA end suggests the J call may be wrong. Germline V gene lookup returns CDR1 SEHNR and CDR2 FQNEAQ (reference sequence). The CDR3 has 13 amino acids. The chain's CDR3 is CASKGSGVYEQFF. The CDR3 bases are TGTGCCAGCAAGGGTAGCGGGGTCTACGAGCAGTTCTTC.

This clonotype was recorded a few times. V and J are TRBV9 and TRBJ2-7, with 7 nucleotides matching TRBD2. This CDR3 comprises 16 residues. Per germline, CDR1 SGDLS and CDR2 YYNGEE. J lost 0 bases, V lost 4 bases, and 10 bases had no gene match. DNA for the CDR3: TGTGCCAGCAGCTTAGACACTAGCGCTTCCTCCTACGAGCAGTACTTC. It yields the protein CASSLDTSASSYEQYF. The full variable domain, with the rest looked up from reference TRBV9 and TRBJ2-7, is DSGVTQTPKHLITATGQRVTLRCSPRSGDLSVYWYQQSLDQGLQFLIQYYNGEERAKGNILERFSAQQFPDLHSELNLSSLELGDSALYFCASSLDTSASSYEQYFGPGTRLTVT.

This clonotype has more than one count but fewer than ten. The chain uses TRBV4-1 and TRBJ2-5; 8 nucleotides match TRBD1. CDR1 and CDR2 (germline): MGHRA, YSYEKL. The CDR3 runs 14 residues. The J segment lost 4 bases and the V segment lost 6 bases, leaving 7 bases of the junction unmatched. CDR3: CASSTGGIVETQYF. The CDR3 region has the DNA TGCGCCAGCAGTACAGGGGGTATCGTAGAGACCCAGTACTTC.

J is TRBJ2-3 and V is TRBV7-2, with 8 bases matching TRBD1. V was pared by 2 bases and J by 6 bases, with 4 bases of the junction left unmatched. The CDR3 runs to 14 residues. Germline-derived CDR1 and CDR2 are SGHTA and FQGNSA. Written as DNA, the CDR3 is TGTGCCAGCAGCTTAACAGGGGGATTTGATACGCAGTATTTT. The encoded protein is CASSLTGGFDTQYF.

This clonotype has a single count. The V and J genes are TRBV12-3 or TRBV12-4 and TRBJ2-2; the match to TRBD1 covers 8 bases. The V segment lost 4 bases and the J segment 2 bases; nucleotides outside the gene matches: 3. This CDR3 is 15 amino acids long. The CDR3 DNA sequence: TGTGCCAGCAGTTGGGACAGGAGCAACACCGGGGAGCTGTTTTTT. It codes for CASSWDRSNTGELFF.

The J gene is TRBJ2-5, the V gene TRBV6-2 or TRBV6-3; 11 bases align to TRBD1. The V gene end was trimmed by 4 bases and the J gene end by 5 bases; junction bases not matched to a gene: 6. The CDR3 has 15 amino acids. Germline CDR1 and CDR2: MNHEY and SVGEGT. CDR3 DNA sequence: TGTGCCAGCAGTTCCTGGACAGGGGGCGACGAGACCCAGTACTTC. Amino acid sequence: CASSSWTGGDETQYF.